This T cell receptor beta chain came from a study of blood T cell repertoires in COVID-19. Study-wide background: Specimens from acute and convalescent COVID-19 originated in the United States, Italy and Spain. Sources were T cells, B-cell-depleted T cells, or PBMCs; the material itself was cDNA or gDNA.

Trimming took off 0 bases at V and 4 bases at J, with 13 bases between the two ends. Germline values: CDR1 SGHDN, CDR2 FVKESK. The CDR3 has 15 residues. As processed by the authors: Amplification of reference gene primers provided the estimated nucleated cell counts. Measured with immunoSEQ multiplex PCR; TCRdb has only the in-frame clones, and not every one. The V and J calls and the clone size are those of that table, but D and trimming were determined from the DNA. This sample has under 140,000 clones; over 75% occur once, and the top ten carry around 16%. The TCR sequence derives from an elderly woman with active or convalescent COVID-19. The chain uses TRBV14 and TRBJ2-7; tentative D call: TRBD2 (5 bases). The sequenced sample consisted of peripheral blood. This CDR3 reads CASSQEPGGGYEQYF. The CDR3 nucleotides are TGTGCCAGCAGCCAAGAGCCCGGAGGCGGGTACGAGCAGTACTTC.